This T cell receptor (beta chain) was identified in a study of cytomegalovirus exposure and HLA in healthy donors. Study results and limitations: Reports indicate that TCR beta sequences accurately predicted the HLA-A and HLA-B alleles of most subjects. High sensitivity and specificity were reportedly achieved when the classifier diagnosed cytomegalovirus status. There were several of the most significant clusters that appeared linked to common viral pathogens in a later analysis. The authors assumed roughly uniform sequencing depth across donors for presence/absence analyses.

Both 60 Vbeta primers and 13 Jbeta primers went into the PCR. Produced via immunoSEQ multiplex PCR; TCRdb's table is partial and in-frame only. With tens of thousands of clones in the sample, the ten largest clones hold approximately 15%. Of note for this clone: Its specificity is unknown.

CDR1 is SQVTM, CDR2 ANQGSEA, per germline. The V and J ends lost 6 bases and 1 base respectively, with 19 bases between them. CDR3 length: 15 amino acids. V and J are TRBV29-1 and TRBJ2-7; perhaps TRBD2 as D (7 bases). This sequence was found in a man between 45 and 60 years old in good health and CMV-seropositive. Specimen: PBMCs. CDR3 in amino acids: CSVSSGGQPSYEQYF. The CDR3 region has the DNA TGCAGCGTGTCGTCCGGGGGGCAGCCTTCCTACGAGCAGTACTTC.